These 6 T cell receptor beta chains were all obtained from the same sample, sequenced in a study of Ad26.COV2.S vaccination and SARS-CoV-2 variants. The treatment denotes: about 20 received Ad26.COV2.S at low or high dose, single or two shots; 5 received placebo; per-sample allocation not given. At day 63 after the first vaccine or placebo injection, samples were drawn. Assay: immunoSEQ multiplex PCR; the TCRdb copy retains only in-frame clones and omits some. The sample has some 500,000 clones, 85% to 90% seen once; the top ten hold 2% to 3%. The material sequenced was peripheral blood, taken in a trial of Ad26.COV2.S vaccine versus placebo. Receptors originate from a person aged 18-60 years who received the Ad26.COV2.S COVID-19 vaccine or a placebo.

Comments on this clone: This may be a read error, as it is one base from a much larger clone. At the DNA level, this CDR3 is encoded by other sequences in the same sample as well. The chain recombines TRBV7-2 with TRBJ2-3; D is unclear. Trimming removed 2 bases at V and 3 bases at J, with 0 bases between. CDR1 and CDR2 from the germline V gene are SGHTA and FQGNSA. CDR3 length: 11 residues. The CDR3 DNA reads as TGTGCCAGCAGCTTAACAGATACGCAGTATTTT. Its translation: CASSLTDTQYF.

The rearrangement joins TRBV6-2 or TRBV6-3 to TRBJ1-5, with unresolved D. The CDR3 runs to 13 residues. V was shortened by 1 base and J by 1 base, with 2 bases between the two germline ends. Per germline, CDR1 MNHEY and CDR2 SVGEGT. The CDR3 nucleotides are TGTGCCAGCAGTTACTGGAGCAATCAGCCCCAGCATTTT. Translation gives CASSYWSNQPQHF.

The rearrangement joins TRBV7-2 to TRBJ1-1; TRBD1 might be the D (6 bases). This CDR3 is 14 amino acids long. Trimming left V 5 bases short and J 5 bases short, with 15 bases between. From germline, CDR1 is SGHTA and CDR2 FQGNSA. The CDR3 is CASSAQGTGTEAFF. In DNA, the CDR3 is TGTGCCAGCAGCGCCCAGGGGACGGGAACTGAAGCTTTCTTT.

The chain couples TRBV21-1 to TRBJ2-7; the table's D call, TRBD2, has no DNA check behind it. TRBV21-1 is described as a pseudogene. The CDR3 has 16 residues. The CDR3 DNA follows: TGTGCCAGCAGCAAAGAGGAGGGACCAGGTCCCTACGAGCAGTACGTC. It is translated as CASSKEEGPGPYEQYV.

This chain uses TRBV3-1 (or the pseudogene TRBV3-2) with TRBJ2-1; TRBD1 matches 8 bases. CDR1 and CDR2 from the germline V gene are LGHDT and YNNKEL (reference sequence). Trimming took 0 bases from V and 5 from J; bases not matched to a gene: 9. This CDR3 has 17 residues. The chain's CDR3 is CASSQDIPGGANNEQFF. The CDR3 nucleotides read TGTGCCAGCAGCCAAGATATTCCAGGGGGCGCCAACAATGAGCAGTTCTTC.

The chain has TRBV11-3 and TRBJ2-2; D is possibly TRBD2 (5 bases). CDR1 is SGHNT, CDR2 YENEEA, per germline. Trimming pared 5 bases from V and 7 bases from J, leaving 17 bases between. This CDR3 spans 15 amino acids. The CDR3 DNA sequence: TGTGCCAGCAGCCCCCAAGGAGGAGGTTACGGGGAGCTGTTTTTT. Amino acids: CASSPQGGGYGELFF.